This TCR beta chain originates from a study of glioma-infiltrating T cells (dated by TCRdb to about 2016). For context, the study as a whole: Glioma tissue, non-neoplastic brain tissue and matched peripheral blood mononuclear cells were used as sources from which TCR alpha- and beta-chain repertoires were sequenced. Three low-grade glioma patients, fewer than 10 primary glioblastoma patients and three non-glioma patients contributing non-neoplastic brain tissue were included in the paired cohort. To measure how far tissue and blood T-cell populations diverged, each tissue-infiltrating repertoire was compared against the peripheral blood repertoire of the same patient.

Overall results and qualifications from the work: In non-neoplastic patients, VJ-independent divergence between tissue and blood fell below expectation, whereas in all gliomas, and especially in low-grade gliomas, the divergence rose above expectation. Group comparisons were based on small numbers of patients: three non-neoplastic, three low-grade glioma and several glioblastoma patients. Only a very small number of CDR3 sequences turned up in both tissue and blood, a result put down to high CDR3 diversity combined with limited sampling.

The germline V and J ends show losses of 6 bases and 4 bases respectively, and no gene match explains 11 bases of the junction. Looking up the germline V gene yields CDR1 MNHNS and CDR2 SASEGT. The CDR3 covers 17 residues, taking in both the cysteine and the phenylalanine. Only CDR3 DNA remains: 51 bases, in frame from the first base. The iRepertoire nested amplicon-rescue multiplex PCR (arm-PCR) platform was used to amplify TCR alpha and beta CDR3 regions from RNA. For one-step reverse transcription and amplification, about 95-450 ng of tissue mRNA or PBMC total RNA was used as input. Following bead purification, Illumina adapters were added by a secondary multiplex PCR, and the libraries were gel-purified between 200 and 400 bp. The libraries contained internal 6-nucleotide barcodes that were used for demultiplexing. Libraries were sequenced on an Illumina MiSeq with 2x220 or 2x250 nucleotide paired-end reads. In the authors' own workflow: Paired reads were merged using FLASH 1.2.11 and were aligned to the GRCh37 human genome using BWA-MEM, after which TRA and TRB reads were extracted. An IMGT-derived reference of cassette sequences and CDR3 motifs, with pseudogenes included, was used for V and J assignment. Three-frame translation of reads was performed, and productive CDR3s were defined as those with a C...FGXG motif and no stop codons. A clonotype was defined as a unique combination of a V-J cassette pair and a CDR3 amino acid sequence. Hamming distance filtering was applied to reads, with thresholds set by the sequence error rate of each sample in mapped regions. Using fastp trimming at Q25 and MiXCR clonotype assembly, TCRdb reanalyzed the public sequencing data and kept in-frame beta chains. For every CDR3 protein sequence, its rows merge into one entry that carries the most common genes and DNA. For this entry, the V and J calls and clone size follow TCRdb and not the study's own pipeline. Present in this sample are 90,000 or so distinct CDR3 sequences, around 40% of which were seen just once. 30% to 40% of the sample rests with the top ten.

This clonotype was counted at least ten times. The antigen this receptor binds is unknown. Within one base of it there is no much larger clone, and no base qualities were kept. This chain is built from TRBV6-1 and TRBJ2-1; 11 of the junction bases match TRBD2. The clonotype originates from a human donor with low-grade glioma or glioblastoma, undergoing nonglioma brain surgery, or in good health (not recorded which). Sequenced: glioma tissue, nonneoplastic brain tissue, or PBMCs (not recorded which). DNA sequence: TGTGCCAGCAGAGTACCGGGTAGCGGGAGGGCATACAATGAGCAGTTCTTC. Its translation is CASRVPGSGRAYNEQFF.